The 23 T cell receptor beta chains given below trace back to one sample, sequenced in a study of cytomegalovirus exposure and HLA in healthy donors. PCR involved 60 Vbeta and 13 Jbeta primers. Sequencing was performed with immunoSEQ multiplex PCR; in TCRdb, only in-frame clones are kept and a portion is missing. The table has 200,000 to 250,000 clones, around 79% seen once. Material for sequencing was PBMCs. These receptors were taken from a man aged 18 to 30 in good health and CMV-seronegative.

The CDR3 region has the DNA TGTGCCAGATCGGAGCGTTGGAATGAGCAGTTCTTC. Its protein product is CARSERWNEQFF. V gene TRBV27 combines with J gene TRBJ2-1; no clear D. The CDR3 is 12 amino acids. The germline V gene encodes CDR1 MNHEY and CDR2 SMNVEV (reference sequence). V was cut by 9 bases and J by 7 bases, with 13 bases left in between.

This chain uses TRBV18 with TRBJ1-1; TRBD1 matches at 10 bases. J was trimmed by 11 bases and V by 3 bases; bases with no gene match: 12. This CDR3 spans 15 amino acids. Germline assignment: CDR1 KGHSH and CDR2 LQKENI. Here the CDR3 DNA reads TGTGCCAGCTCACCTTCGTCCGGGACAGGGGCTAGGGCTTTCTTT. Amino acids: CASSPSSGTGARAFF.

The chain joins TRBV5-4 to TRBJ2-5, with TRBD2 as a possible D gene (5 bases). CDR1 is SGHNT, CDR2 YYREEE, per germline (reference sequence). The CDR3 loop spans 13 amino acids. V lost 2 bases and J 3 bases, leaving 8 bases between the germline ends. The CDR3, as DNA: TGTGCCAGCAGCTTTTTTAGCGAAGAGACCCAGTACTTC. The encoded protein is CASSFFSEETQYF. Combining the CDR3 with reference TRBV5-4 and TRBJ2-5 gives the whole variable domain ETGVTQSPTHLIKTRGQQVTLRCSSQSGHNTVSWYQQALGQGPQFIFQYYREEENGRGNFPPRFSGLQFPNYSSELNVNALELDDSALYLCASSFFSEETQYFGPGTRLLVL.

V usage is TRBV10-3 and J usage is TRBJ2-7; a possible D gene is TRBD2 (6 bases). The CDR3 totals 14 residues. V was pared by 4 bases and J by 3 bases, with 13 bases between. CDR1 and CDR2 from the germline V gene are ENHRY and SYGVKD. The CDR3 region has the DNA TGTGCCATCAGTGGCTTGGGACTGAACTACGAGCAGTACTTC. It translates to CAISGLGLNYEQYF.

The chain is built from TRBV5-5 and TRBJ1-1; D gene unclear. The V and J ends lost 2 bases and 1 base respectively, with 12 bases between them. This CDR3 region has 15 residues. Germline loops: CDR1 SGHKS, CDR2 YYEKEE (reference sequence). The DNA of the CDR3 is TGTGCCAGCAGCTTACGAGCACCTCAGAACACTGAAGCTTTCTTT. This translates into CASSLRAPQNTEAFF.

The V gene is TRBV7-9, the J gene TRBJ1-1, with 7 bases that match TRBD1. The V segment lost 3 bases and the J segment 7 bases; nucleotides outside the gene matches: 2. This CDR3 has 12 amino acids. The germline gives CDR1 SEHNR, CDR2 FQNEAQ (reference sequence). The DNA for the CDR3 is TGTGCCAGCAGCTTGGACAGGAGTGAAGCTTTCTTT. Encoded protein: CASSLDRSEAFF.

The chain joins TRBV19 to TRBJ1-2, with a weak D call TRBD1 (5 bases). CDR1 and CDR2 from the germline V gene are LNHDA and SQIVND (reference sequence). This CDR3 region has 13 residues. The V and J ends lost 3 bases and 6 bases respectively, with 11 bases between them. The CDR3 nucleotides read TGTGCCAGTAGTATTCCTCAGGGAAATGGCTACACCTTC. Translated: CASSIPQGNGYTF. Looking up the rest from reference TRBV19 and TRBJ1-2 gives the full variable domain: DGGITQSPKYLFRKEGQNVTLSCEQNLNHDAMYWYRQDPGQGLRLIYYSQIVNDFQKGDIAEGYSVSREKKESFPLTVTSAQKNPTAFYLCASSIPQGNGYTFGSGTRLTVV.

The chain links TRBV19 to TRBJ1-2; tentative D call: TRBD1 (5 bases). The germline gives CDR1 LNHDA, CDR2 SQIVND (reference sequence). V was pared by 5 bases and J by 8 bases, with 12 bases between. CDR3 length: 12 amino acids. Written as DNA, the CDR3 is TGTGCCAGTAGTCCGCAGGGCTCCGGCTACACCTTC. The encoded protein is CASSPQGSGYTF.

This clone was counted only a few times. This chain joins TRBV7-9 and TRBJ2-2, with 7 nucleotides matching TRBD2. From germline, CDR1 is SEHNR and CDR2 FQNEAQ (reference sequence). The CDR3 is 16 amino acids. V gave up 5 bases and J gave up 4 bases; unmatched junction bases: 10. CDR3 sequence: CASSRVMPGGTGELFF. In DNA form, the CDR3 reads TGTGCCAGCAGCCGGGTCATGCCGGGGGGCACCGGGGAGCTGTTTTTT.

In its sample, this clone was seen once. V is TRBV10-2 and J is TRBJ1-1; TRBD1 matches 7 bases. This CDR3 is built from 13 residues. Germline CDR1 is WSHSY and CDR2 is SAAADI. J gave up 4 bases and V 10 bases, and 9 bases lay outside the gene matches. CDR3 nucleotide sequence: TGCGCCACCATTACAGGGGAGAGCACTGAAGCTTTCTTT. Translating gives CATITGESTEAFF.

This sequence joins TRBV28 and TRBJ2-3; D may be TRBD1 (6 bases). V gave up 6 bases and J gave up 0 bases, with 13 bases separating them. From germline, CDR1 is MDHEN and CDR2 SYDVKM. The CDR3 spans 15 residues. The CDR3 sequence: CASSQGRSSTDTQYF. The CDR3 DNA is TGTGCCAGCAGCCAGGGGCGCAGTAGCACAGATACGCAGTATTTT.

The chain couples TRBV19 to TRBJ2-5; 11 bases match TRBD2. This CDR3 region has 15 residues. From germline, CDR1 is LNHDA and CDR2 SQIVND (reference sequence). V shed 10 bases and J 5 bases; nucleotides not matched to a gene: 12. The CDR3 protein is CATRPLAGGGETQYF. For the CDR3, the DNA is TGTGCCACCCGCCCCTTAGCGGGAGGGGGGGAGACCCAGTACTTC.

The V call is TRBV28, the J call TRBJ2-5; TRBD1 matches 9 bases. Germline assignment: CDR1 MDHEN and CDR2 SYDVKM. The V segment lost 2 bases and the J segment 7 bases; nucleotides outside the gene matches: 8. This CDR3 comprises 15 residues. The CDR3 coding sequence is TGTGCCAGCAGTTTAGGGACAGGGCGGAGGGGGACCCAGTACTTC. It yields the protein CASSLGTGRRGTQYF.

Points on this clone: Other DNA sequences from this sample encode an identical CDR3 as well. The J gene is TRBJ2-7, the V gene TRBV9; D may be TRBD2 (6 bases). The CDR3 contains 14 residues. In germline, CDR1 is SGDLS, CDR2 YYNGEE. V was clipped by 0 bases and J by 0 bases, with 7 bases between them. As DNA, the CDR3 is TGTGCCAGCAGCGTAGGGGACTCCTCCTACGAGCAGTACTTC. Translated: CASSVGDSSYEQYF.

This chain joins TRBV18 and TRBJ1-1; unclear D gene. Trimming removed 5 bases at V and 0 bases at J, with 13 bases between. In germline, CDR1 is KGHSH, CDR2 LQKENI. The CDR3 totals 15 residues. CDR3 in DNA: TGTGCCAGCTCAGGAGGACTGATAATGAACACTGAAGCTTTCTTT. This codes for CASSGGLIMNTEAFF.

The chain combines TRBV19 with TRBJ1-1, with 9 bases that match TRBD1. The CDR3 sequence is 13 residues long. The germline V gene encodes CDR1 LNHDA and CDR2 SQIVND (reference sequence). V was pared by 5 bases and J by 7 bases, with 5 bases of the junction left unmatched. CDR3 DNA: TGTGCCAGTAGTGCAACAGGGGGCGTTGAAGCTTTCTTT. Its translation is CASSATGGVEAFF. Full variable domain (rest looked up from reference TRBV19 and TRBJ1-1): DGGITQSPKYLFRKEGQNVTLSCEQNLNHDAMYWYRQDPGQGLRLIYYSQIVNDFQKGDIAEGYSVSREKKESFPLTVTSAQKNPTAFYLCASSATGGVEAFFGQGTRLTVV.

This clone was seen a single time. The genes are TRBV11-2 and TRBJ2-5; D possibly corresponds to TRBD2 (7 bases). The V end lost 6 bases, the J end lost 5 bases, and 13 bases lay between the germline ends. CDR1 is SGHAT and CDR2 is FQNNGV in the germline V gene. There are 13 residues in the CDR3. The CDR3 DNA reads TGTGCCAGCAGTCCCAGGGGAGGGGAGACCCAGTACTTC. It codes for CASSPRGGETQYF.

This rearrangement joins TRBV11-3 to TRBJ2-2; TRBD1 matches 9 bases. V shed 4 bases and J 4 bases; nucleotides not matched to a gene: 1. CDR3 length: 14 amino acids. The germline V gene has CDR1 SGHNT and CDR2 YENEEA. The chain's CDR3 is CASSSGQGTGELFF. The CDR3 nucleotides read TGTGCCAGCAGCTCGGGACAGGGCACCGGGGAGCTGTTTTTT.

This clone was seen more than once but under ten times. This rearrangement joins TRBV1 to TRBJ1-4; the DNA was not compared with TRBD1, the D call given in the table. TRBV1 is an annotated pseudogene. CDR3 length: 19 residues. The CDR3 DNA follows: TGCACCAGCAGTCTCTCGGCAGGGGTGAAAAGAGCAACTAATGAAAAACTGTTTTTT. Residues: CTSSLSAGVKRATNEKLFF.

In its sample, this clone was seen a few times. The rearrangement uses TRBV12-1 and TRBJ2-4; the table's TRBD1 call for D was not verified on the DNA. TRBV12-1 is a pseudogene. CDR3 size: 14 residues. The chain's CDR3 is CASTDRGLRNIQYF. CDR3 nucleotides: TGTGCCAGCACCGACAGGGGGCTAAGAAACATTCAGTACTTC.

This chain joins TRBV28 and TRBJ2-4, with TRBD2 matching over 9 bases. Trimming cost V 0 bases and J 4 bases; bases outside gene matches: 7. Germline V gives CDR1 MDHEN, CDR2 SYDVKM. The CDR3 consists of 17 residues. In DNA form, the CDR3 reads TGTGCCAGCAGTTTATGGCCTAGCGGGACCTCAAAAAACATTCAGTACTTC. Its protein is CASSLWPSGTSKNIQYF.

This CDR3 reads CSVETLPGAGNTGELFF. DNA for the CDR3: TGCAGCGTTGAAACTCTACCAGGGGCCGGGAACACCGGGGAGCTGTTTTTT. V gene TRBV29-1 combines with J gene TRBJ2-2; a weak D match, TRBD1 (6 bases). Germline V gene lookup returns CDR1 SQVTM and CDR2 ANQGSEA. V was cut by 2 bases and J by 1 base, with 17 bases left in between. CDR3 length: 17 residues.

V and J are TRBV18 and TRBJ1-4; TRBD1 matches 7 bases. The CDR3 loop spans 14 amino acids. The germline gives CDR1 KGHSH, CDR2 LQKENI. With V trimmed by 5 bases and J by 6 bases, 6 bases remained unmatched. CDR3 sequence reads: CASSSTDRDEKLFF. CDR3 DNA sequence: TGTGCCAGCTCAAGTACCGACAGGGATGAAAAACTGTTTTTT. Variable domain in full (rest from reference TRBV18 and TRBJ1-4): NAGVMQNPRHLVRRRGQEARLRCSPMKGHSHVYWYRQLPEEGLKFMVYLQKENIIDESGMPKERFSAEFPKEGPSILRIQQVVRGDSAAYFCASSSTDRDEKLFFGSGTQLSVL.